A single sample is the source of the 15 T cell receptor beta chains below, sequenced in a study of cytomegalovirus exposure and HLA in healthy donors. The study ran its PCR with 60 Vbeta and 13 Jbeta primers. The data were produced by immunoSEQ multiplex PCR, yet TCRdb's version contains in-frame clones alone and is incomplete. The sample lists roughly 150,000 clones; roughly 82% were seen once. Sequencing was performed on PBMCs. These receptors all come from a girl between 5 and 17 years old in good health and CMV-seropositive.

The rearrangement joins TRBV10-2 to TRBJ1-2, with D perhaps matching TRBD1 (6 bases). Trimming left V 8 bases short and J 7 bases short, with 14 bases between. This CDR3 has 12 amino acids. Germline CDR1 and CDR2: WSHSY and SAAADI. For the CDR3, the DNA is TGCGCCAGCTGGTTACAGGGTTTTGGCTACACCTTC. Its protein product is CASWLQGFGYTF.

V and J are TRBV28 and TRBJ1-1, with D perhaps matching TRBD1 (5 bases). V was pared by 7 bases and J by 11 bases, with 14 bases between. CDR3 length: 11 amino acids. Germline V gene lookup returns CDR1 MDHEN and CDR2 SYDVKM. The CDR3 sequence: CASTTGPQAFF. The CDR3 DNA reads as TGTGCCAGCACCACAGGTCCGCAGGCTTTCTTT. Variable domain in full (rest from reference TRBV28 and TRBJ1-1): DVKVTQSSRYLVKRTGEKVFLECVQDMDHENMFWYRQDPGLGLRLIYFSYDVKMKEKGDIPEGYSVSREKKERFSLILESASTNQTSMYLCASTTGPQAFFGQGTRLTVV.

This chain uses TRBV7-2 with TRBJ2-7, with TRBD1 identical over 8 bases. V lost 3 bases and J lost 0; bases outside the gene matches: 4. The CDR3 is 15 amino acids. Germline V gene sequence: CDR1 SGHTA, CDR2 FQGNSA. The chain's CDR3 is CASSFTGGSSYEQYF. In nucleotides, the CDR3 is TGTGCCAGCAGCTTCACAGGGGGTAGCTCCTACGAGCAGTACTTC. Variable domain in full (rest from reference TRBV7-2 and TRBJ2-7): GAGVSQSPSNKVTEKGKDVELRCDPISGHTALYWYRQSLGQGLEFLIYFQGNSAPDKSGLPSDRFSAERTGGSVSTLTIQRTQQEDSAVYLCASSFTGGSSYEQYFGPGTRLTVT.

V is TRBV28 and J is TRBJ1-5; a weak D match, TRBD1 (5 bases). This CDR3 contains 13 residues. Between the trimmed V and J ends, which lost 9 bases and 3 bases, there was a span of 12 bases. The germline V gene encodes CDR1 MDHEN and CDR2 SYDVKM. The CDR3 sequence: CASTGGNNQPQHF. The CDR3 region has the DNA TGTGCCAGTACGGGGGGTAACAATCAGCCCCAGCATTTT.

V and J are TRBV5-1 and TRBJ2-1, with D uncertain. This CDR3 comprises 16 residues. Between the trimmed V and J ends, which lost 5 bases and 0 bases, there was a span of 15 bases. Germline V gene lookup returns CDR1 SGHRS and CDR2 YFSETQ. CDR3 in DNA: TGCGCCAGCAGTAACTTGGGCGTTAGCTCCTACAATGAGCAGTTCTTC. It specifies CASSNLGVSSYNEQFF.

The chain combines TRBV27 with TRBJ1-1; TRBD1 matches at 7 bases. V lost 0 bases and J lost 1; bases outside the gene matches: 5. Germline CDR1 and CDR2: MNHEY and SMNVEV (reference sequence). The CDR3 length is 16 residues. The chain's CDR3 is CASSLSRTGTNTEAFF. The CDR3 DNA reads TGTGCCAGCAGTTTATCAAGGACAGGTACGAACACTGAAGCTTTCTTT.

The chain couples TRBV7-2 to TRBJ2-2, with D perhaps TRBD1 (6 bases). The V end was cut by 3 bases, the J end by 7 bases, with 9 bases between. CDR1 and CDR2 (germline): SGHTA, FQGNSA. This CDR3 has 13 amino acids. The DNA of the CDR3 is TGTGCCAGCAGCTTCCAGGGGCGCGGGGAGCTGTTTTTT. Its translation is CASSFQGRGELFF.

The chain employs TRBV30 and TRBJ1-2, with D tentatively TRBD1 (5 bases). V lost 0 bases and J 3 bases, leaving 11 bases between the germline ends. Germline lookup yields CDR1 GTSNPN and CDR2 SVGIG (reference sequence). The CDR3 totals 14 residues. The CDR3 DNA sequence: TGTGCCTGGAGTGTACGGTTGACAGACTATGGCTACACCTTC. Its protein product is CAWSVRLTDYGYTF.

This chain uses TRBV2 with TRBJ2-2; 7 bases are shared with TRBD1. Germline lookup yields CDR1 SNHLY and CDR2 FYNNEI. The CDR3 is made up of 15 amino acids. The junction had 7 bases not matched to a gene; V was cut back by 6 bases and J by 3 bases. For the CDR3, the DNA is TGTGCCAGCAGCAAAACGGGGACAGACACCGGGGAGCTGTTTTTT. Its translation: CASSKTGTDTGELFF. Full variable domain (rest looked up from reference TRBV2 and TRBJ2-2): EPEVTQTPSHQVTQMGQEVILRCVPISNHLYFYWYRQILGQKVEFLVSFYNNEISEKSEIFDDQFSVERPDGSNFTLKIRSTKLEDSAMYFCASSKTGTDTGELFFGEGSRLTVL.

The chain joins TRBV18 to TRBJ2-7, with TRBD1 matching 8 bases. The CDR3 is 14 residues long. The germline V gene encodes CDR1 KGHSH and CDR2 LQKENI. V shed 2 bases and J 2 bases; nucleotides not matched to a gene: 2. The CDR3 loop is CASSPTDRAYEQYF. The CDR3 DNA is TGTGCCAGCTCACCAACGGACAGGGCCTACGAGCAGTACTTC.

The CDR3 region is CASNYGEDYGYTF. The CDR3 DNA reads as TGTGCCAGCAACTACGGGGAGGACTATGGCTACACCTTC. V gene TRBV28 combines with J gene TRBJ1-2; D unclear. The germline V gene encodes CDR1 MDHEN and CDR2 SYDVKM. Trimming took off 7 bases at V and 3 bases at J, with 12 bases between the two ends. CDR3 length equals 13 residues.

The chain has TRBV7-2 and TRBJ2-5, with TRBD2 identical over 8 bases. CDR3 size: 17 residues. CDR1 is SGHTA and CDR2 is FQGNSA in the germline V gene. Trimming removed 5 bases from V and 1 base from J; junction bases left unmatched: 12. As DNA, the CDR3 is TGTGCCAGCAGCCCAGGGGCGGGGGGAGGAGGCCAAGAGACCCAGTACTTC. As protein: CASSPGAGGGGQETQYF.

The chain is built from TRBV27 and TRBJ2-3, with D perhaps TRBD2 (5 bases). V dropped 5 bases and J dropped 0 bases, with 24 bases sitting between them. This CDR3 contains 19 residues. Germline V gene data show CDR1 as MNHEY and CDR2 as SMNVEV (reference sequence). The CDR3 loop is CASSPTLVPIPSSTDTQYF. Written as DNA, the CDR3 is TGTGCCAGCAGTCCCACACTAGTCCCTATCCCGTCTAGCACAGATACGCAGTATTTT.

The CDR3 sequence: CASSLQVKEQYF. The CDR3 nucleotides are TGTGCCAGCAGCTTACAGGTTAAAGAGCAGTACTTC. This chain connects TRBV7-8 to TRBJ2-7; no clear D gene. The CDR3 length is 12 residues. Germline CDR1 reads SGHVS; CDR2 reads FQNEAQ. The ends were cut back, 2 bases at V and 7 bases at J, with 9 bases in the middle.

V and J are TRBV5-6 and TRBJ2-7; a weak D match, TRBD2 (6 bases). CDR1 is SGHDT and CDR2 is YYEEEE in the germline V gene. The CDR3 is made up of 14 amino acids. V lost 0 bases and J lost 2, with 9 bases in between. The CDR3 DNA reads TGTGCCAGCAGCTTGGGGCGGGACCCCTACGAGCAGTACTTC. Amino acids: CASSLGRDPYEQYF. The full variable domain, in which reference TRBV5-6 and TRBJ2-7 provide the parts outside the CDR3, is DAGVTQSPTHLIKTRGQQVTLRCSPKSGHDTVSWYQQALGQGPQFIFQYYEEEERQRGNFPDRFSGHQFPNYSSELNVNALLLGDSALYLCASSLGRDPYEQYFGPGTRLTVT.